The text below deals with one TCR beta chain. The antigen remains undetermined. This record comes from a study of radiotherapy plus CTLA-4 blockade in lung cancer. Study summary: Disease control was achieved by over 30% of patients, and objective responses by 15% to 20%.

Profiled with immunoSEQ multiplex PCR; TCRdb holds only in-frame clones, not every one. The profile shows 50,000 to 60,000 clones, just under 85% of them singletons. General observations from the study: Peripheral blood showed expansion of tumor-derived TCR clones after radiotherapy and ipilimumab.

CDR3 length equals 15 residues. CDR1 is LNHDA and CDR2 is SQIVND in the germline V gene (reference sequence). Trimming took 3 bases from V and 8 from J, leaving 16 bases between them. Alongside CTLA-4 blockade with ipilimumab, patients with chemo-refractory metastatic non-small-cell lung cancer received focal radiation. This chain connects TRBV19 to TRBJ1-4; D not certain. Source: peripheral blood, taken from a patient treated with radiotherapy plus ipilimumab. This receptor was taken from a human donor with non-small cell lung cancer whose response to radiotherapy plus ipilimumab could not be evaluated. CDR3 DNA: TGTGCCAGTAGTATTTTGAGGAGGCGAGAGGAAAAACTGTTTTTT. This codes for CASSILRRREEKLFF.